This T cell receptor beta chain was recovered during a study of cytomegalovirus exposure and HLA in healthy donors. Study-wide findings and caveats: It was reported that the classifier diagnosed cytomegalovirus status with high specificity and sensitivity in both the original and validation cohorts. Through in vitro validation, a few CMV-associated chains were shown to be specific for CMV antigens. Excluded: some indistinguishable V segments such as TRBV6-2 and TRBV6-3. Reports indicate that TCR beta sequences accurately predicted the HLA-A and HLA-B alleles of most subjects.

This CDR3 is 16 amino acids long. Trimming at V came to 4 bases and at J to 3 bases, leaving 5 bases not matched to a gene. The V gene's germline CDR1 is SGHRS and CDR2 YFSETQ. PCR employed 60 Vbeta and 13 Jbeta primers. The protocol was immunoSEQ multiplex PCR, while the TCRdb copy is restricted to in-frame clones and leaves out a portion. This sample has about 200,000 clones, with 82% found just once. Notes on this clone: Its antigen is undetermined.

The TCR sequence derives from a boy between 2 and 10 years old in good health and CMV-seronegative. Sequencing input: PBMCs. J is TRBJ1-4 and V is TRBV5-1; 11 positions match TRBD1. CDR3 coding DNA: TGCGCCAGCAGCGGAGGGACAGGGGGATCTAATGAAAAACTGTTTTTT. It codes for CASSGGTGGSNEKLFF.